Listed here are 26 T cell receptor beta chains from one sample, sequenced in a study of T cell responses to AZD1222 COVID-19 vaccine. The repertoire was sequenced with immunoSEQ multiplex PCR; TCRdb's copy has only in-frame clones and lacks some. The data hold some 100,000 clones, with 85% to 90% observed a single time. The specimen comprised peripheral blood, sampled on day 0 of AZD1222 vaccination. Every receptor here comes from an adult in good health.

The chain is built from TRBV18 and TRBJ2-2; TRBD1 is a possible D gene (6 bases). Germline CDR1 reads KGHSH; CDR2 reads LQKENI. V was pared by 2 bases and J by 10 bases, with 17 bases between. The CDR3 is 15 amino acids. The DNA of the CDR3 is TGTGCCAGCTCACCAATATCACAGGGAAGTAAGGAGCTGTTTTTT. Its protein is CASSPISQGSKELFF.

The V and J genes are TRBV4-1 and TRBJ2-5; D unresolved. This CDR3 spans 14 amino acids. Trimming took 3 bases from V and 3 from J, leaving 11 bases between them. The germline gives CDR1 MGHRA, CDR2 YSYEKL. The CDR3 reads CASSQQEAKETQYF. CDR3 coding DNA: TGCGCCAGCAGCCAGCAGGAAGCGAAAGAGACCCAGTACTTC.

The chain combines TRBV6-5 with TRBJ1-2; perhaps TRBD1 as D (5 bases). This CDR3 region has 13 residues. CDR1 is MNHEY and CDR2 is SVGAGI in the germline V gene. Trimming stripped 2 bases from V and 4 bases from J, with 8 bases between. CDR3: CASSYDRTYGYTF. The DNA of the CDR3 is TGTGCCAGCAGTTACGACAGAACCTATGGCTACACCTTC.

This chain joins TRBV7-2 and TRBJ1-6; D not resolved. This CDR3 has 14 amino acids. V shed 3 bases and J shed 8 bases, with 11 bases lying between them. Germline V gene lookup returns CDR1 SGHTA and CDR2 FQGNSA. CDR3 amino acids: CASSFGPADSPLHF. The CDR3 DNA reads as TGTGCCAGCAGCTTTGGACCGGCGGATTCACCCCTCCACTTT.

The chain joins TRBV3-1 (or the pseudogene TRBV3-2) to TRBJ2-7; tentative D call: TRBD2 (5 bases). This CDR3 region has 17 residues. Germline loops: CDR1 LGHDT, CDR2 YNNKEL (reference sequence). The V end was cut by 4 bases, the J end by 2 bases, with 21 bases between. DNA of the CDR3: TGTGCCAGCAGCCCTCATCTCCGAGGGAGTAGCGCCTACGAGCAGTACTTC. Residues: CASSPHLRGSSAYEQYF.

The sample holds a few counts of this clone. This chain connects TRBV27 to TRBJ1-1; 9 nucleotides agree with TRBD1. The CDR3 has 13 amino acids. With 6 bases clipped from V and 8 bases from J, the junction kept 7 bases outside the gene matches. CDR1 MNHEY and CDR2 SMNVEV come from the germline V gene (reference sequence). In DNA, the CDR3 is TGTGCCAGCAGCTTTACAGGGGGCGGAGAAGCTTTCTTT. Protein: CASSFTGGGEAFF.

The rearrangement joins TRBV29-1 to TRBJ2-7, with D maybe TRBD1 (6 bases). This CDR3 contains 11 residues. With 7 bases removed from V and 4 bases from J, the gap between germline ends came to 11 bases. Germline V gene data show CDR1 as SQVTM and CDR2 as ANQGSEA. CDR3 in DNA: TGCAGCGGAGACAGGATATACGAGCAGTACTTC. This encodes CSGDRIYEQYF.

The CDR3 DNA reads TGTGCCATCAGTGAGGGGGACGAGGGGGGCTACACCTTC. It is translated as CAISEGDEGGYTF. This chain uses TRBV10-3 with TRBJ1-2; a possible D gene is TRBD1 (5 bases). This CDR3 has 13 residues. Trimming took 2 bases from V and 8 from J, leaving 12 bases between them. CDR1 is ENHRY and CDR2 is SYGVKD in the germline V gene.

The genes are TRBV7-3 and TRBJ2-2; possible D gene TRBD2, 6 bases. Trimming pared 4 bases from V and 4 bases from J, leaving 10 bases between. CDR3 length: 14 amino acids. In germline, CDR1 is SGHTA, CDR2 FQGTGA. CDR3 protein: CASSSLGGTGELFF. The DNA of the CDR3 is TGTGCCAGCAGCTCACTGGGGGGCACCGGGGAGCTGTTTTTT. Variable domain in full (rest from reference TRBV7-3 and TRBJ2-2): GAGVSQTPSNKVTEKGKYVELRCDPISGHTALYWYRQSLGQGPEFLIYFQGTGAADDSGLPNDRFFAVRPEGSVSTLKIQRTERGDSAVYLCASSSLGGTGELFFGEGSRLTVL.

V gene TRBV7-3 combines with J gene TRBJ2-3, with no clear D. The germline V gene encodes CDR1 SGHTA and CDR2 FQGTGA. This CDR3 region has 13 residues. Trimming removed 0 bases at V and 8 bases at J, with 9 bases between. The CDR3, as DNA: TGTGCCAGCAGCTTAACGGTCCCGGGTACGCAGTATTTT. Its translation: CASSLTVPGTQYF.

J is TRBJ2-1 and V is TRBV29-1; 9 nucleotides line up with TRBD2. Germline CDR1 and CDR2: SQVTM and ANQGSEA. J was trimmed by 7 bases and V by 0 bases; bases with no gene match: 10. This CDR3 region has 16 residues. CDR3 loop: CSVEDPQGLARNEQFF. The CDR3 DNA sequence: TGCAGCGTTGAAGATCCCCAGGGACTAGCCAGGAATGAGCAGTTCTTC.

Details on this clone: The junction shows a germline mismatch at one end, possibly a read error. The chain recombines TRBV29-1 with TRBJ1-6, with D unclear. The CDR3 totals 14 residues. The germline gives CDR1 SQVTM, CDR2 ANQGSEA. CDR3 DNA: TGCAGCGTAGAAGAGCTCTCCTATAATTCACCCCTCCACTTT. Translating it yields CSVEELSYNSPLHF.

The chain joins TRBV19 to TRBJ2-1; TRBD2 aligns across 9 bases. The CDR3 totals 16 residues. Germline CDR1 reads LNHDA; CDR2 reads SQIVND (reference sequence). The V and J ends lost 5 bases and 9 bases, in that order; junction bases with no gene match: 14. CDR3 in amino acids: CASSYRAGGSLGEQFF. The CDR3 DNA reads as TGTGCCAGTAGTTATCGAGCGGGAGGCTCACTTGGTGAGCAGTTCTTC.

The genes are TRBV3-1 (or the pseudogene TRBV3-2) and TRBJ1-1; perhaps TRBD1 as D (5 bases). CDR3 length: 12 residues. Germline CDR1 is LGHDT and CDR2 is YNNKEL (reference sequence). V lost 4 bases to trimming and J lost 8 bases, with 11 bases between them. CDR3: CASSRNDREAFF. The CDR3 bases are TGTGCCAGCAGCCGCAACGACAGAGAAGCTTTCTTT.

This rearrangement joins TRBV7-8 to TRBJ2-1; D gene uncertain. The CDR3 totals 13 residues. Germline V gene sequence: CDR1 SGHVS, CDR2 FQNEAQ. V was trimmed by 1 base and J by 4 bases, leaving 5 bases between them. This CDR3 reads CASSLVEYNEQFF. The CDR3 DNA sequence: TGTGCCAGCAGCTTAGTAGAGTACAATGAGCAGTTCTTC.

The chain couples TRBV27 to TRBJ2-7, with 8 bases aligning to TRBD1. V gave up 4 bases and J gave up 3 bases; unmatched junction bases: 5. CDR1 is MNHEY, CDR2 SMNVEV, per germline (reference sequence). This CDR3 has 14 residues. This chain's CDR3 is CASSSRDRYYEQYF. The CDR3, as DNA: TGTGCCAGCAGTTCGCGGGACAGGTACTACGAGCAGTACTTC.

The V and J genes are TRBV20-1 and TRBJ2-7; 8 nucleotides agree with TRBD1. Germline trimming cut 3 bases from V and 5 bases from J; bases unmatched to any gene: 9. This CDR3 region has 14 residues. Germline values: CDR1 DFQATT, CDR2 SNEGSKA (reference sequence). Here the CDR3 reads CSASQWQGAHEQYF. The CDR3 DNA follows: TGCAGTGCTAGTCAGTGGCAGGGGGCCCACGAGCAGTACTTC.

This chain connects TRBV29-1 to TRBJ1-4; 7 bases agree with TRBD1. V was pared by 4 bases and J by 5 bases, with 4 bases of the junction left unmatched. Germline V gene lookup returns CDR1 SQVTM and CDR2 ANQGSEA. There are 13 residues in the CDR3. As DNA, the CDR3 is TGCAGCGTTGTAGACAGGGCCAATGAAAAACTGTTTTTT. It translates to CSVVDRANEKLFF.

This clone was seen just once. The chain uses TRBV2 and TRBJ2-1; a possible D gene is TRBD1 (6 bases). Germline V gene sequence: CDR1 SNHLY, CDR2 FYNNEI. The CDR3 is 14 residues long. The V end was cut by 1 base, the J end by 6 bases, with 10 bases between. CDR3 nucleotides: TGTGCCAGCAGTGAAGATAGGGGGAGCAATGAGCAGTTCTTC. Translating gives CASSEDRGSNEQFF.

CDR3 loop: CAWSVLGVNTEAFF. Here the CDR3 DNA reads TGTGCCTGGAGTGTACTTGGGGTGAACACTGAAGCTTTCTTT. The rearrangement joins TRBV30 to TRBJ1-1, with D unresolved. CDR1 GTSNPN and CDR2 SVGIG come from the germline V gene (reference sequence). The CDR3 spans 14 residues. Trimming took off 0 bases at V and 0 bases at J, with 8 bases between the two ends.

The rearrangement uses TRBV19 and TRBJ1-2, with D perhaps TRBD1 (5 bases). Germline CDR1 reads LNHDA; CDR2 reads SQIVND (reference sequence). The CDR3 totals 15 residues. Deletions cut 6 bases from V and 8 bases from J, with 22 bases between. CDR3 DNA sequence: TGTGCCAGTAGCAGGACTCGGGACGAAGTCGAAGGCTACACCTTC. This encodes CASSRTRDEVEGYTF.

The chain recombines TRBV2 with TRBJ1-4; the D is unclear. Per germline, CDR1 SNHLY and CDR2 FYNNEI. This CDR3 is built from 13 residues. Between the trimmed V and J ends, which lost 4 bases and 7 bases, there was a span of 10 bases. The CDR3 spells CASSVREGEKLFF. The DNA for the CDR3 is TGTGCCAGCAGTGTTAGGGAAGGTGAAAAACTGTTTTTT. Complete variable domain (other parts from reference TRBV2 and TRBJ1-4): EPEVTQTPSHQVTQMGQEVILRCVPISNHLYFYWYRQILGQKVEFLVSFYNNEISEKSEIFDDQFSVERPDGSNFTLKIRSTKLEDSAMYFCASSVREGEKLFFGSGTQLSVL.

The chain joins TRBV7-8 to TRBJ2-3, with D uncertain. The CDR3 sequence is 13 residues long. The V gene lost 1 base and the J gene lost 1 base, with 3 bases spanning the gap. CDR1 and CDR2 (germline): SGHVS, FQNEAQ. CDR3 sequence: CASSLGRTDTQYF. CDR3 in DNA: TGTGCCAGCAGCTTAGGACGCACAGATACGCAGTATTTT.

V and J are TRBV2 and TRBJ1-5; the D is unclear. CDR1 and CDR2 from the germline V gene are SNHLY and FYNNEI. V gave up 4 bases and J gave up 0 bases, with 7 bases separating them. The CDR3 covers 14 residues. The CDR3 DNA sequence: TGTGCCAGCAGTGGGGCCTATAGCAATCAGCCCCAGCATTTT. Amino acid sequence: CASSGAYSNQPQHF.

The J gene is TRBJ2-7, the V gene TRBV18; D ambiguous. Germline V gene sequence: CDR1 KGHSH, CDR2 LQKENI. The CDR3 covers 16 residues. V lost 3 bases and J 4 bases, leaving 19 bases between the germline ends. The chain's CDR3 is CASSPTSPGSDYEQYF. As DNA, the CDR3 is TGTGCCAGCTCACCCACTTCACCGGGTTCCGATTACGAGCAGTACTTC.

In its sample, this clone was seen once. The chain recombines TRBV19 with TRBJ1-1; D perhaps matches TRBD1 (6 bases). From germline, CDR1 is LNHDA and CDR2 SQIVND (reference sequence). With 3 bases removed from V and 5 bases from J, the gap between germline ends came to 19 bases. The CDR3 sequence is 16 residues long. CDR3 residues: CASSMSVGARGTEAFF. In DNA form, the CDR3 reads TGTGCCAGTAGTATGAGTGTGGGGGCGCGTGGGACTGAAGCTTTCTTT.